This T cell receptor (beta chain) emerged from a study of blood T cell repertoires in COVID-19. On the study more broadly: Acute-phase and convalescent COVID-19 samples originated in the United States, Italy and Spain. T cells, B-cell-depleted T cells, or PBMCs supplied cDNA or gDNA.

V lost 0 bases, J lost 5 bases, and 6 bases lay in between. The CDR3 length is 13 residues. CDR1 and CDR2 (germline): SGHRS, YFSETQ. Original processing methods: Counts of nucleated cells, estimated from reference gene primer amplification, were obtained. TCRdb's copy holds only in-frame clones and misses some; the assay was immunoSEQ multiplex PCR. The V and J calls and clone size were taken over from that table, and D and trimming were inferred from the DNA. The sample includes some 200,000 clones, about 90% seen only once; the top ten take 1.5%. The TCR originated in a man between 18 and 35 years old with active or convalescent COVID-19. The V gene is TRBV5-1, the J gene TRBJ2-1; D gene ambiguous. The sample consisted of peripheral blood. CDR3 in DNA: TGCGCCAGCAGCTTGGTAGAAAACAATGAGCAGTTCTTC. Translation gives CASSLVENNEQFF.